The 23 T cell receptor beta chains listed next were all sequenced from one sample in a study of tumor-infiltrating lymphocytes in primary liver carcinoma. A constant-region primer served to make TCR beta cDNA from around 540 ng total RNA. Libraries covering TCR beta were generated through three nested multiplex PCR rounds (using a slightly modified ARM-PCR). Use of TRBV1-TRBV30 forward primers with a C-beta reverse primer characterized the first two PCR rounds, which lasted about 10 cycles each. One entry per CDR3 protein results from TCRdb running MiXCR on the multiplex PCR reads. The sample comprises 100,000 to 150,000 distinct CDR3 sequences, roughly three fifths of which are singletons, and approximately 9.9% rests with the top ten. Co-extraction of both nucleic acids (RNA and DNA) used about 18-31 mg of unsorted bulk tissue. Sequences were obtained from liver tumor tissue from sampling region 1. The subset here: tumor region T1, superior pole. The receptor set was obtained from a woman aged 60-70 years with primary liver carcinoma and hepatitis B virus infection.

In the case of this clonotype: Because it lacks the conserved phenylalanine or tryptophan at the end, this CDR3 is likely a read error. This chain joins TRBV12-3 or TRBV12-4 and TRBJ1-4, with D possibly being TRBD1 (5 bases). This CDR3 is 15 amino acids long. Between the trimmed V and J ends, which lost 5 bases and 8 bases, there was a span of 18 bases. This CDR3 is CASSLYRDRAEKLFL. Here the CDR3 DNA reads TGTGCCAGCAGTCTATACCGGGACCGGGCAGAAAAACTGTTTTTG.

For this clonotype: A read error may explain this, as a much larger clone is one base away. The chain employs TRBV10-3 and TRBJ1-4; D gene ambiguous. The length of the CDR3 is 13 residues. CDR1 is ENHRY, CDR2 SYGVKD, per germline. The DNA of the CDR3 is TGTGCCATCAGAGAAACAACTAATGAAAATCTGTTTTTT. The encoded protein is CAIRETTNENLFF.

This clonotype occurred a few times. A single base separates this from a much larger clone, so it may be a read error. In nucleotides, the CDR3 is TGTGCCAGCAGACTACTGGGGAGTGGTTCACCCCTCCACTTT. Amino acid sequence: CASRLLGSGSPLHF. The rearrangement joins TRBV6-5 to TRBJ1-6; D unclear. The CDR3 extends over 14 amino acids. From germline, CDR1 is MNHEY and CDR2 SVGAGI. V was shortened by 6 bases and J by 9 bases, with 15 bases between the two germline ends.

The sample holds many counts of this clonotype. CDR3 in amino acids: CASGTDSYEQYF. In DNA, the CDR3 is TGTGCCTCAGGGACAGACTCCTACGAGCAGTACTTC. The chain links TRBV6-6 to TRBJ2-7; TRBD1 agrees at 7 bases. Trimming at V came to 11 bases and at J to 0 bases, leaving 4 bases not matched to a gene. The length of the CDR3 is 12 residues. Germline CDR1 reads MNHNY; CDR2 reads SVGAGI (reference sequence).

Note on this clonotype: This is likely a read error, given that the CDR3 carries no conserved phenylalanine or tryptophan at its end. The chain has TRBV12-3 or TRBV12-4 and TRBJ2-1; D unclear. V was pared by 5 bases and J by 0 bases, with 8 bases between. The CDR3 sequence is 14 residues long. The CDR3 nucleotides read TGTGCCAGCAGTGGACGGAGCTCCTACAATGAGCAGTTCCTC. Residues: CASSGRSSYNEQFL.

Concerning this clonotype itself: No conserved phenylalanine or tryptophan is present at the end of the CDR3, so a read error is the likely explanation. V gene TRBV12-3 or TRBV12-4 combines with J gene TRBJ2-2; TRBD2 aligns across 8 bases. CDR3 length: 16 amino acids. CDR3 loop: CDSRPRGGEYTGELFS. CDR3 coding DNA: TGTGACAGCAGACCCCGGGGGGGAGAGTACACGGGGGAGCTGTTTTCT.

This clonotype was counted at least ten times. V gene TRBV6-6 combines with J gene TRBJ2-4; D could derive from TRBD1 or TRBD2 (5 bases each). The germline V and J ends were trimmed by 2 bases and 0 bases, with 14 bases remaining between them. Looked up from germline, CDR1 is MNHNY and CDR2 is SVGAGI (reference sequence). There are 17 residues in the CDR3. CDR3 bases: TGTGCCAGCAGTTACGGTGGACGGGGCCTAGCCAAAAACATTCAGTACTTC. It translates to CASSYGGRGLAKNIQYF.

This clonotype was recorded a few times. Being one base from a much bigger clone, this may be a read error. The DNA is left out, because the CDR3 cannot be placed on it with certainty; the CDR3 is given as TCRdb lists it. The V gene is TRBV29-1, the J gene TRBJ2-2; the table's D call TRBD1 went unverified against the DNA. The germline V gene has CDR1 SQVTM and CDR2 ANQGSEA. The CDR3 spans 15 amino acids, including both terminal residues. CDR3 in amino acids: CSVFGPGDSTGELFF.

Points on this clonotype: Sequence at one end of the junction differs from germline and may be a read error. The rearrangement uses TRBV4-1 and TRBJ1-1, with TRBD1 matching over 8 bases. CDR1 is MGHRA and CDR2 is YSYEKL in the germline V gene. The CDR3 extends over 18 amino acids. The CDR3 sequence: CPSSQDGQGARVDTEAFF. DNA for the CDR3: TGCCCCAGCAGCCAAGATGGGCAGGGGGCGAGGGTGGATACTGAAGCTTTCTTT.

This clonotype was seen a handful of times. The chain couples TRBV5-1 to TRBJ2-2; perhaps TRBD2 as D (5 bases). There are 16 residues in the CDR3. V lost 6 bases, J lost 1 base, and 16 bases lay in between. In germline, CDR1 is SGHRS, CDR2 YFSETQ. DNA for the CDR3: TGCGCCAGCACCCGAGGAGGTCAGTTGAACACCGGGGAGCTGTTTTTT. Its translation is CASTRGGQLNTGELFF. Variable domain in full (rest from reference TRBV5-1 and TRBJ2-2): KAGVTQTPRYLIKTRGQQVTLSCSPISGHRSVSWYQQTPGQGLQFLFEYFSETQRNKGNFPGRFSGRQFSNSRSEMNVSTLELGDSALYLCASTRGGQLNTGELFFGEGSRLTVL.

This clonotype was counted ten times or more. This chain connects TRBV12-3 or TRBV12-4 to TRBJ2-3, with D possibly being TRBD1 (5 bases). CDR3 length: 13 residues. The ends were cut back, 5 bases at V and 6 bases at J, with 12 bases in the middle. The CDR3 DNA sequence: TGTGCCAGCAGTCGACAGTCAGGCGATACGCAGTATTTT. Residues: CASSRQSGDTQYF.

Comment on this clonotype: The conserved phenylalanine or tryptophan is not found at the CDR3 terminus, so this likely reflects a read error. No DNA is shown, since the ends of the CDR3 on it are uncertain; the CDR3 is the one TCRdb lists. The rearrangement uses TRBV6-1 and TRBJ1-1; the table's TRBD1 call for D was not verified on the DNA. The CDR3 has 14 residues if both end residues are counted. Looked up from germline, CDR1 is MNHNS and CDR2 is SASEGT. The CDR3 loop is CASSDPPGVAEASL.

This clonotype showed up many times. A much larger clone is a single base away; this may be a read error. CDR3 nucleotide sequence: TGTGCCAGCAGTCGATCCCAGGCCTCAGATACGCAGTATTTT. Translated: CASSRSQASDTQYF. The chain is built from TRBV11-3 and TRBJ2-3; D gene unclear. Germline CDR1 and CDR2: SGHNT and YENEEA. Deletions cut 6 bases from V and 4 bases from J, with 14 bases between. The CDR3 spans 14 residues.

The chain employs TRBV5-1 and TRBJ2-7; D tentatively fits TRBD1 or TRBD2 (6 bases each). This CDR3 is 16 amino acids long. V lost 3 bases, J lost 0 bases, and 16 bases lay in between. Per germline, CDR1 SGHRS and CDR2 YFSETQ. This chain's CDR3 is CASSSRDGGLSYEQYF. The CDR3, as DNA: TGCGCCAGCAGCTCCCGGGACGGGGGCCTCTCCTACGAGCAGTACTTC. Supplemented by reference TRBV5-1 and TRBJ2-7, the full variable domain reads KAGVTQTPRYLIKTRGQQVTLSCSPISGHRSVSWYQQTPGQGLQFLFEYFSETQRNKGNFPGRFSGRQFSNSRSEMNVSTLELGDSALYLCASSSRDGGLSYEQYFGPGTRLTVT.

DNA of the CDR3: TGTGCCAGCAATCCCCTAGACAGCGGCCTTTATGGCTACACCTTC. It specifies CASNPLDSGLYGYTF. The chain combines TRBV12-3 or TRBV12-4 with TRBJ1-2; D might be TRBD1 (5 bases). The CDR3 length is 15 residues. V was pared by 7 bases and J by 5 bases, with 20 bases between.

This clonotype has more than one count but fewer than ten. The V call is TRBV30, the J call TRBJ1-4; D possibly corresponds to TRBD1 (6 bases). The CDR3 covers 15 residues. The V end was cut by 4 bases, the J end by 8 bases, with 20 bases between. CDR1 is GTSNPN and CDR2 is SVGIG in the germline V gene (reference sequence). CDR3 sequence: CAWKPGGGGGEKLFF. The CDR3 nucleotides are TGTGCCTGGAAACCCGGGGGGGGCGGCGGAGAAAAACTGTTTTTT.

Turning to this clonotype: Relative to the germline gene, one junction end is altered; a read error may explain this. This sequence joins TRBV28 and TRBJ2-3; 7 nucleotides align to TRBD2. This CDR3 spans 14 amino acids. Germline V gives CDR1 MDHEN, CDR2 SYDVKM. CDR3: CANSLGGSTDTQYF. In DNA form, the CDR3 reads TGTGCCAACAGTTTGGGGGGGAGCACAGATACGCAGTATTTT.

The sample holds one count of this clonotype. This chain connects TRBV11-3 to TRBJ2-7, with 9 nucleotides matching TRBD2. The J segment lost 6 bases and the V segment lost 10 bases, leaving 25 bases of the junction unmatched. The CDR3 contains 18 residues. Germline lookup yields CDR1 SGHNT and CDR2 YENEEA. CDR3 residues: CANNPTPEGAGGSTEQYF. The CDR3 nucleotides are TGTGCCAACAACCCGACCCCCGAGGGAGCGGGAGGTTCGACCGAGCAGTACTTC.

This clonotype was seen at least ten times. This chain joins TRBV6-1 and TRBJ1-1; 8 bases map to TRBD1. Looked up from germline, CDR1 is MNHNS and CDR2 is SASEGT. This CDR3 spans 13 amino acids. V lost 6 bases and J lost 8; bases outside the gene matches: 8. CDR3 sequence (DNA): TGTGCCAGCAGACTTGGACAGGGTGACGAAGCTTTCTTT. It translates to CASRLGQGDEAFF.

This clonotype was counted many times. The chain employs TRBV11-2 and TRBJ2-7, with 8 nucleotides matching TRBD1. This CDR3 contains 17 residues. Germline lookup yields CDR1 SGHAT and CDR2 FQNNGV. With V trimmed by 6 bases and J by 2 bases, 15 bases remained unmatched. The CDR3 coding sequence is TGTGCCAGCAGTAAAGGCCGTGACAGGGGCATAACCTACGAGCAGTACTTC. This gives the protein CASSKGRDRGITYEQYF.

As for this clonotype: An end of the junction differs from the germline gene, which may be a read error. DNA of the CDR3: TGCGCCAGCAGCTTAGAGCCAGGGGCGCGCGGGGAGCTGTTTTTT. Its translation: CASSLEPGARGELFF. The V call is TRBV11-2, the J call TRBJ2-2, with D possibly TRBD1 on 6 matching bases. Germline V gene lookup returns CDR1 SGHAT and CDR2 FQNNGV. The CDR3 is 15 amino acids. Combining the CDR3 with reference TRBV11-2 and TRBJ2-2 gives the whole variable domain EAGVAQSPRYKIIEKRQSVAFWCNPISGHATLYWYQQILGQGPKLLIQFQNNGVVDDSQLPKDRFSAERLKGVDSTLKIQPAKLEDSAVYLCASSLEPGARGELFFGEGSRLTVL.

This sequence joins TRBV15 and TRBJ2-5, with 7 bases lining up with TRBD1. Per germline, CDR1 LNHNV and CDR2 YYDKDF (reference sequence). The trim removed 4 bases at V and 4 bases at J, leaving 12 bases unmatched. This CDR3 contains 16 residues. The CDR3 DNA reads TGTGCCACCAGCACAAACAGACAGGGTGGGCCAGAGACCCAGTACTTC. Translated: CATSTNRQGGPETQYF.

This clonotype was detected ten times or more. V gene TRBV13 combines with J gene TRBJ1-5; D not certain. Germline CDR1 reads PRHDT; CDR2 reads FYEKMQ (reference sequence). The CDR3 has 12 residues. V dropped 0 bases and J dropped 5 bases, with 2 bases sitting between them. The CDR3 protein is CASSLGYQPQHF. CDR3 nucleotide sequence: TGTGCCAGCAGCTTAGGGTATCAGCCCCAGCATTTT.